The 25 T cell receptor beta chains listed next were all sequenced from one sample in a study of siplizumab effects on memory and regulatory T cells. The data were produced by immunoSEQ multiplex PCR, yet TCRdb's version contains in-frame clones alone and is incomplete. The profile shows tens of thousands of clones, more than 85% of them singletons. The source material was naive CD8+ T cells sorted from blood. These TCRs come from a human donor in good health.

Remarks on this clone: An end of the junction differs from the germline gene, which may be a read error. The chain is built from TRBV7-7 and TRBJ2-7, with 7 bases that match TRBD1. The CDR3 loop spans 13 amino acids. The germline V gene encodes CDR1 SSHAT and CDR2 FNYEAQ (reference sequence). The CDR3 loop reads CASSPGTDYEQYF. CDR3 nucleotide sequence: TGTGCTAGCAGCCCGGGGACAGATTACGAGCAGTACTTC.

This clone was seen only a few times. The gene calls are TRBV4-1 and TRBJ1-2; D ambiguous. This CDR3 spans 13 amino acids. The germline gives CDR1 MGHRA, CDR2 YSYEKL. Trimming stripped 1 base from V and 1 base from J, with 4 bases between. CDR3 in DNA: TGCGCCAGCAGCCAAGGGGGTAACTATGGCTACACCTTC. Encoded protein: CASSQGGNYGYTF.

This clone was observed a handful of times. The rearrangement joins TRBV19 to TRBJ1-2, with 8 positions matching TRBD1. J was trimmed by 4 bases and V by 5 bases; bases with no gene match: 6. Germline V gene lookup returns CDR1 LNHDA and CDR2 SQIVND (reference sequence). The CDR3 consists of 14 residues. The CDR3 protein is CASSGGTGSYGYTF. CDR3 coding DNA: TGTGCCAGTAGTGGGGGGACAGGTAGCTATGGCTACACCTTC.

The table lists this clone with a count of one. This chain uses TRBV15 with TRBJ1-4; possible D gene TRBD1, 5 bases. CDR3 length: 17 amino acids. The germline V and J ends were trimmed by 3 bases and 0 bases, with 14 bases remaining between them. Germline CDR1 and CDR2: LNHNV and YYDKDF (reference sequence). CDR3 nucleotide sequence: TGTGCCACCAGCAGCTACTGGGACGGAGCAACTAATGAAAAACTGTTTTTT. Translating gives CATSSYWDGATNEKLFF.

This clone was seen a few times. This sequence joins TRBV19 and TRBJ1-1; D is possibly TRBD1 (6 bases). The CDR3 covers 14 residues. Germline values: CDR1 LNHDA, CDR2 SQIVND (reference sequence). V shed 5 bases and J shed 8 bases, with 18 bases lying between them. The CDR3 nucleotides read TGTGCCAGTAGTTTTTACCTACAGGGAGTCGAAGCTTTCTTT. Translated, it gives CASSFYLQGVEAFF.

The chain links TRBV6-5 to TRBJ2-3; D ambiguous. Looked up from germline, CDR1 is MNHEY and CDR2 is SVGAGI. Trimming shortened V by 5 bases and J by 3 bases, and 15 bases separated the two germline ends. The CDR3 length is 15 residues. In nucleotides, the CDR3 is TGTGCCAGCAGTACCGAGATAGGGCCGACAGATACGCAGTATTTT. Its protein is CASSTEIGPTDTQYF.

This chain joins TRBV19 and TRBJ2-3, with 10 positions matching TRBD2. J gave up 4 bases and V 6 bases, and 25 bases lay outside the gene matches. The CDR3 is 21 residues long. Germline values: CDR1 LNHDA, CDR2 SQIVND (reference sequence). CDR3 sequence: CASRGTLIGTSAPGGADTQYF. The CDR3 nucleotides are TGTGCCAGTAGGGGAACTCTCATCGGGACTAGCGCTCCAGGGGGGGCAGATACGCAGTATTTT.

This chain uses TRBV6-5 with TRBJ2-7, with TRBD1 as a possible D gene (5 bases). Between the trimmed V and J ends, which lost 0 bases and 7 bases, there was a span of 10 bases. Germline assignment: CDR1 MNHEY and CDR2 SVGAGI. This CDR3 is built from 13 residues. This chain's CDR3 is CASSYSNYREQYF. The CDR3 nucleotides read TGTGCCAGCAGTTACTCGAACTACAGGGAGCAGTACTTC.

The chain links TRBV5-1 to TRBJ2-1; 12 bases agree with TRBD2. V gave up 4 bases and J gave up 3 bases; unmatched junction bases: 2. CDR1 SGHRS and CDR2 YFSETQ come from the germline V gene. This CDR3 comprises 15 residues. CDR3 nucleotide sequence: TGCGCCAGCAGCGTGACTAGCGGGAGCTACAATGAGCAGTTCTTC. Its translation: CASSVTSGSYNEQFF.

This clone appeared a few times. CDR3: CASSQGRGNTIYF. CDR3 nucleotide sequence: TGCGCCAGCAGCCAAGGACGTGGAAACACCATATATTTT. This rearrangement joins TRBV4-1 to TRBJ1-3; no definite D call. The CDR3 has 13 residues. The germline V gene encodes CDR1 MGHRA and CDR2 YSYEKL. V lost 1 base and J 3 bases, leaving 4 bases between the germline ends.

The chain is built from TRBV19 and TRBJ2-1; either TRBD1 or TRBD2 may fit D (5 bases each). Germline loops: CDR1 LNHDA, CDR2 SQIVND (reference sequence). V lost 5 bases and J 6 bases, leaving 14 bases between the germline ends. The CDR3 totals 14 residues. The CDR3 DNA is TGTGCCAGTAGTGCTTTACTAGGGGTCAATGAGCAGTTCTTC. This gives the protein CASSALLGVNEQFF.

This clone was counted once. This chain joins TRBV27 and TRBJ2-3; TRBD2 aligns across 7 bases. CDR3 length equals 15 residues. J gave up 2 bases and V 7 bases, and 9 bases lay outside the gene matches. CDR1 and CDR2 (germline): MNHEY, SMNVEV (reference sequence). The CDR3 is CASTSSGIITDTQYF. As DNA, the CDR3 is TGTGCCAGCACATCGAGCGGGATTATCACAGATACGCAGTATTTT.

The CDR3, as DNA: TGTGCCAGCAGCTTATCGGGCGTTAGCTCCTACAATGAGCAGTTCTTC. Protein: CASSLSGVSSYNEQFF. This chain joins TRBV7-3 and TRBJ2-1; no clear D. Germline V gene lookup returns CDR1 SGHTA and CDR2 FQGTGA. The CDR3 consists of 16 residues. Trimming stripped 2 bases from V and 0 bases from J, with 11 bases between.

The rearrangement joins TRBV14 to TRBJ2-7, with D unresolved. The CDR3 spans 14 residues. V dropped 1 base and J dropped 3 bases, with 10 bases sitting between them. Germline CDR1 and CDR2: SGHDN and FVKESK. Here the CDR3 DNA reads TGTGCCAGCAGCCAAGGGTCGCACCTCTACGAGCAGTACTTC. This gives the protein CASSQGSHLYEQYF.

The CDR3 sequence: CASSPRAGGLADTQYF. In DNA, the CDR3 is TGCGCCAGCAGCCCCCGCGCAGGGGGCTTGGCAGATACGCAGTATTTT. The V gene is TRBV5-1, the J gene TRBJ2-3, with 8 bases aligning to TRBD1. With 4 bases clipped from V and 4 bases from J, the junction kept 11 bases outside the gene matches. There are 16 residues in the CDR3. CDR1 SGHRS and CDR2 YFSETQ come from the germline V gene.

The V call is TRBV5-4, the J call TRBJ2-5; D not resolved. This CDR3 comprises 14 residues. V lost 0 bases and J lost 2, with 8 bases in between. Germline V gene data show CDR1 as SGHNT and CDR2 as YYREEE (reference sequence). CDR3 residues: CASSLGSEQETQYF. The CDR3 region has the DNA TGTGCCAGCAGCTTGGGGTCAGAACAAGAGACCCAGTACTTC.

This clone was recorded a few times. The sample carries other DNA sequences with the same CDR3. CDR3 coding DNA: TGTGCCAGCAGTTCCCTCTACGAGCAGTACTTC. Translating it yields CASSSLYEQYF. The rearrangement uses TRBV27 and TRBJ2-7; D gene uncertain. Germline values: CDR1 MNHEY, CDR2 SMNVEV (reference sequence). Deletions cut 4 bases from V and 3 bases from J, with 4 bases between. CDR3 size: 11 residues.

This clone was recorded once. J is TRBJ2-7 and V is TRBV14; TRBD1 matches 7 bases. V gave up 2 bases and J gave up 7 bases; unmatched junction bases: 8. CDR1 SGHDN and CDR2 FVKESK come from the germline V gene. This CDR3 has 14 residues. The CDR3 reads CASSQIRGFEEQYF. CDR3 coding DNA: TGTGCCAGCAGCCAAATCAGGGGGTTTGAAGAGCAGTACTTC. Full variable domain (outside the CDR3, taken from reference TRBV14 and TRBJ2-7): EAGVTQFPSHSVIEKGQTVTLRCDPISGHDNLYWYRRVMGKEIKFLLHFVKESKQDESGMPNNRFLAERTGGTYSTLKVQPAELEDSGVYFCASSQIRGFEEQYFGPGTRLTVT.

The V gene is TRBV21-1, the J gene TRBJ2-7; the table's D gene call, TRBD1, was not cross checked with the DNA. TRBV21-1 is an annotated pseudogene. The CDR3 length is 12 residues. The CDR3 DNA reads TGTGCCAGCGCAGGACAGGCCTACGAGCAGTACTTC. Translating it yields CASAGQAYEQYF.

The V call is TRBV7-6, the J call TRBJ2-1; TRBD2 is a possible D gene (6 bases). V lost 9 bases and J 6 bases, leaving 18 bases between the germline ends. Germline V gene sequence: CDR1 SGHVS, CDR2 FNYEAQ. CDR3 size: 14 residues. CDR3 sequence (DNA): TGTGCCAGTAAGGATCCAAGGGAGGCCAATGAGCAGTTCTTC. Its protein is CASKDPREANEQFF.

There are a few counts of this clone. The rearrangement links TRBV7-6 to TRBJ2-3, with TRBD2 as a possible D gene (6 bases). This CDR3 spans 16 amino acids. Germline-derived CDR1 and CDR2 are SGHVS and FNYEAQ. V lost 1 base, J lost 1 base, and 12 bases lay in between. CDR3 sequence (DNA): TGTGCCAGCAGCTTAGATCTCGGGAGAGGCACAGATACGCAGTATTTT. It translates to CASSLDLGRGTDTQYF.

This chain links TRBV13 with TRBJ2-3, with TRBD2 identical over 11 bases. The ends lost 4 bases at V and 3 bases at J; junction bases unmatched: 15. This CDR3 is 19 amino acids long. Germline-derived CDR1 and CDR2 are PRHDT and FYEKMQ (reference sequence). The CDR3 loop is CASSSIGVAGGRVTDTQYF. CDR3 in DNA: TGTGCCAGCAGCTCAATCGGAGTAGCGGGAGGGAGGGTAACAGATACGCAGTATTTT.

The chain carries TRBV19 and TRBJ2-2, with TRBD1 as a possible D gene (6 bases). CDR1 and CDR2 from the germline V gene are LNHDA and SQIVND (reference sequence). V was shortened by 5 bases and J by 6 bases, with 10 bases between the two germline ends. This CDR3 is 13 amino acids long. In nucleotides, the CDR3 is TGTGCCAGTAGTTCACAGGGTGCCGGGGAGCTGTTTTTT. It translates to CASSSQGAGELFF.

The chain carries TRBV27 and TRBJ2-5, with 7 bases identical to TRBD1. Germline CDR1 reads MNHEY; CDR2 reads SMNVEV (reference sequence). The CDR3 contains 19 residues. The V gene end was trimmed by 3 bases and the J gene end by 5 bases; junction bases not matched to a gene: 21. The CDR3 loop reads CASSFLSGQFVHRRETQYF. The CDR3 region has the DNA TGTGCCAGCAGTTTCCTCTCGGGACAGTTCGTCCACCGTCGGGAGACCCAGTACTTC.

The CDR3 sequence is CASSEGPRNSPLHF. As DNA, the CDR3 is TGTGCCAGCAGCGAGGGACCGCGTAATTCACCCCTCCACTTT. The chain joins TRBV6-4 to TRBJ1-6; tentatively, D is TRBD1 (5 bases). V shed 6 bases and J shed 6 bases, with 12 bases lying between them. CDR1 is MRHNA, CDR2 SNTAGT, per germline. CDR3 length: 14 residues.